These 16 T cell receptor beta chains share one sample of origin, sequenced in a study of blood T cell repertoires in COVID-19. Measured with immunoSEQ multiplex PCR; TCRdb has only the in-frame clones, and not every one. The sample comprises about 140,000 clones, over 60% of which are singletons, and more than 3.5% rests with the top ten. Specimen: peripheral blood. The source of these receptors is a woman of 80 years or more with active or convalescent COVID-19.

This clone showed up just once. This chain joins TRBV9 and TRBJ2-1; 8 bases agree with TRBD2. Germline CDR1 SGDLS, CDR2 YYNGEE. V lost 4 bases to trimming and J lost 8 bases; unmatched junction nucleotides: 8. The CDR3 loop spans 14 amino acids. For the CDR3, the DNA is TGTGCCAGCAGCCCCCGGACTAGCCTGGATGAGCAGTTCTTC. This sequence encodes CASSPRTSLDEQFF.

The chain uses TRBV2 and TRBJ1-2, with 7 bases identical to TRBD1. Trimming removed 6 bases from V and 5 bases from J; junction bases left unmatched: 9. CDR1 is SNHLY and CDR2 is FYNNEI in the germline V gene. The CDR3 covers 14 residues. The CDR3 coding sequence is TGTGCCAGCAGCCACAACAGGGGAAGGTATGGCTACACCTTC. As protein: CASSHNRGRYGYTF.

The chain has TRBV6-5 and TRBJ2-5; 9 nucleotides match TRBD2. V lost 7 bases to trimming and J lost 5 bases; unmatched junction nucleotides: 5. Germline CDR1 MNHEY, CDR2 SVGAGI. There are 13 residues in the CDR3. The CDR3 sequence is CASKASGVETQYF. The CDR3 DNA sequence: TGTGCCAGCAAGGCTAGCGGGGTTGAGACCCAGTACTTC.

The chain carries TRBV9 and TRBJ2-7; 8 bases align to TRBD1. Germline CDR1 is SGDLS and CDR2 is YYNGEE. V lost 3 bases to trimming and J lost 4 bases; unmatched junction nucleotides: 9. The CDR3 has 15 amino acids. The DNA for the CDR3 is TGTGCCAGCAGCGCCGCGACAGGGGAAGGATACGAGCAGTACTTC. It specifies CASSAATGEGYEQYF.

This clone was counted a single time. The chain combines TRBV7-3 with TRBJ1-5, with 8 bases that match TRBD1. The length of the CDR3 is 17 residues. The trim removed 10 bases at V and 0 bases at J, leaving 14 bases unmatched. The germline V gene has CDR1 SGHTA and CDR2 FQGTGA. As DNA, the CDR3 is TGTGCCAACTCGGACAGGGCTGTCTGGTATAGCAATCAGCCCCAGCATTTT. The encoded protein is CANSDRAVWYSNQPQHF.

The chain recombines TRBV5-1 with TRBJ1-3; D remains ambiguous. Trimming removed 4 bases at V and 2 bases at J, with 19 bases between. This CDR3 has 17 amino acids. Germline V gene lookup returns CDR1 SGHRS and CDR2 YFSETQ. CDR3 protein: CASSLAGGLNAGNTIYF. The CDR3, as DNA: TGCGCCAGCAGCCTGGCGGGAGGTCTGAACGCTGGAAACACCATATATTTT.

The rearrangement joins TRBV5-6 to TRBJ2-7, with D possibly TRBD1 on 5 matching bases. Trimming took off 4 bases at V and 3 bases at J, with 11 bases between the two ends. This CDR3 region has 13 residues. Germline V CDR1 and CDR2: SGHDT, YYEEEE. The CDR3 loop reads CASSRTLNYEQYF. CDR3 in DNA: TGTGCCAGCAGCCGGACACTCAACTACGAGCAGTACTTC.

The chain recombines TRBV11-2 with TRBJ1-4; D possibly corresponds to TRBD1 (5 bases). The ends were cut back, 5 bases at V and 4 bases at J, with 14 bases in the middle. The CDR3 is 15 residues long. Germline V gene data show CDR1 as SGHAT and CDR2 as FQNNGV. The CDR3 reads CASSHEGLGNEKLFF. The DNA for the CDR3 is TGTGCCAGCAGCCACGAGGGACTGGGTAATGAAAAACTGTTTTTT. Filled out from reference TRBV11-2 and TRBJ1-4, the complete variable domain reads EAGVAQSPRYKIIEKRQSVAFWCNPISGHATLYWYQQILGQGPKLLIQFQNNGVVDDSQLPKDRFSAERLKGVDSTLKIQPAKLEDSAVYLCASSHEGLGNEKLFFGSGTQLSVL.

CDR3 residues: CASSPQVTGELFF. The DNA for the CDR3 is TGCGCCAGCAGTCCCCAGGTCACCGGGGAGCTGTTTTTT. The chain has TRBV23-1 and TRBJ2-2; D is ambiguous. TRBV23-1 is filed as an ORF, its function uncertain. The CDR3 extends over 13 amino acids. The V gene lost 4 bases and the J gene lost 4 bases, with 7 bases spanning the gap.

J is TRBJ2-5 and V is TRBV5-6; 12 bases agree with TRBD2. This CDR3 is 16 amino acids long. J was trimmed by 7 bases and V by 2 bases; bases with no gene match: 9. The germline gives CDR1 SGHDT, CDR2 YYEEEE. CDR3 sequence: CASSFSLAGGLGTQYF. The CDR3 coding sequence is TGTGCCAGCAGCTTTTCCCTAGCGGGGGGGCTTGGGACCCAGTACTTC.

The chain carries TRBV30 and TRBJ1-2; tentatively, D is TRBD1 (6 bases). The CDR3 totals 13 residues. Trimming removed 8 bases from V and 5 bases from J, with 18 bases in between. The V gene's germline CDR1 is GTSNPN and CDR2 SVGIG (reference sequence). This CDR3 reads CARNRVLGYGYTF. The CDR3 DNA sequence: TGTGCCCGGAACAGGGTCCTAGGTTATGGCTACACCTTC.

V is TRBV2 and J is TRBJ1-1, with D uncertain. The CDR3 runs 15 residues. Trimming removed 7 bases at V and 4 bases at J, with 19 bases between. Germline V CDR1 and CDR2: SNHLY, FYNNEI. CDR3 loop: CASMGGPVVGTEAFF. DNA of the CDR3: TGTGCCAGCATGGGAGGTCCAGTTGTCGGCACTGAAGCTTTCTTT.

This clone was picked up a small number of times. Other DNA sequences from this sample encode an identical CDR3 as well. This rearrangement joins TRBV18 to TRBJ1-1; 8 nucleotides align to TRBD1. The V gene's germline CDR1 is KGHSH and CDR2 LQKENI. J lost 0 bases, V lost 3 bases, and 3 bases had no gene match. This CDR3 is built from 15 residues. The CDR3 bases are TGTGCCAGCTCACCTCAGGGGGCCTTGAACACTGAAGCTTTCTTT. This sequence encodes CASSPQGALNTEAFF.

The V and J genes are TRBV7-2 and TRBJ1-1; 7 positions agree with TRBD1. The germline V gene encodes CDR1 SGHTA and CDR2 FQGNSA. The CDR3 length is 17 residues. Trimming took 5 bases from V and 1 from J; bases not matched to a gene: 13. The CDR3 DNA reads TGTGCCAGCAGCGGCCACGATTTCAGACAGGGGAACACTGAAGCTTTCTTT. Translated: CASSGHDFRQGNTEAFF.

The chain links TRBV6-6 to TRBJ2-3; 10 bases align to TRBD2. Germline V CDR1 and CDR2: MNHNY, SVGAGI (reference sequence). The CDR3 spans 13 residues. Unmatched junction bases numbered 4, after V lost 8 bases and J lost 5 bases. This chain's CDR3 is CASVSGGRDTQYF. The DNA of the CDR3 is TGTGCCAGCGTTAGCGGGGGGAGAGATACGCAGTATTTT.

This clone occurred many times. This chain uses TRBV6-5 with TRBJ1-5; weak D call: TRBD1 (6 bases). V was pared by 6 bases and J by 5 bases, with 14 bases between. Per the germline V gene, CDR1 is MNHEY and CDR2 is SVGAGI. The CDR3 contains 14 residues. The CDR3 bases are TGTGCCAGCAGCACAACAGGGCTCGATCAGCCCCAGCATTTT. Translation gives CASSTTGLDQPQHF.